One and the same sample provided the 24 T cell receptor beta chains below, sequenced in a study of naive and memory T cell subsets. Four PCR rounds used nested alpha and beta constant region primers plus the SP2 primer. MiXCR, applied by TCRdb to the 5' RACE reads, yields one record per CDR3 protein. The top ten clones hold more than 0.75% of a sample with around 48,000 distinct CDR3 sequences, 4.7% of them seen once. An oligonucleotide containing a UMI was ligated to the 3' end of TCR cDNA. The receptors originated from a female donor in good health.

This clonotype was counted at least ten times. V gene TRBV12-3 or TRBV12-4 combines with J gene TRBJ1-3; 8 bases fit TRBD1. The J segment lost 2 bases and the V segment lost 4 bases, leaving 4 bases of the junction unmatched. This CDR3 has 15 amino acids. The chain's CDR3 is CASSSQGAPGNTIYF. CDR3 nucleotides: TGTGCCAGCAGTTCTCAGGGGGCCCCTGGAAACACCATATATTTT.

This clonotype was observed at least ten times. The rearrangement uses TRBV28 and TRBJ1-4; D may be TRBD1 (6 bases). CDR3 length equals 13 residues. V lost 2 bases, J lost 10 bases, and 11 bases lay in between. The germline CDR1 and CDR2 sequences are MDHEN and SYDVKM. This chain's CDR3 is CASSLTGRRKLFF. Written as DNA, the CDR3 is TGTGCCAGCAGTTTAACAGGGCGACGAAAACTGTTTTTT.

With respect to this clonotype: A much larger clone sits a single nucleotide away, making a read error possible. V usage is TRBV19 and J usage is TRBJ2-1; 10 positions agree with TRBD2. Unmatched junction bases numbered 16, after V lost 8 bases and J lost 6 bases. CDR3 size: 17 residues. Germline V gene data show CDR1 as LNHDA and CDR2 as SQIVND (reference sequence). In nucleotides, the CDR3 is TGTGCCAGTTCGGGAGAGCGGGAGGGAAACCTTGTCAATGAGCAGTTCTTC. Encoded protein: CASSGEREGNLVNEQFF.

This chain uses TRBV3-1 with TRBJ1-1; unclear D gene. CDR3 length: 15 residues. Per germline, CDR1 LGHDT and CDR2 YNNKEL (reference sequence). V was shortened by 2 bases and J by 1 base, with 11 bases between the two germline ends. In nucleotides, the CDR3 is TGTGCCAGCAGCCAAAGCCTCCAACGGAACACTGAAGCTTTCTTT. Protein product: CASSQSLQRNTEAFF.

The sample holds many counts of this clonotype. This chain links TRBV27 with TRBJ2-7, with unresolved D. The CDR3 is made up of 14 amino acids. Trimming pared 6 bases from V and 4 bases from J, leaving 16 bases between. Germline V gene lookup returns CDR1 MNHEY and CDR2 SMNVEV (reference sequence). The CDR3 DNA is TGTGCCAGCAGACATAGGACCTCGCCTTACGAGCAGTACTTC. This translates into CASRHRTSPYEQYF.

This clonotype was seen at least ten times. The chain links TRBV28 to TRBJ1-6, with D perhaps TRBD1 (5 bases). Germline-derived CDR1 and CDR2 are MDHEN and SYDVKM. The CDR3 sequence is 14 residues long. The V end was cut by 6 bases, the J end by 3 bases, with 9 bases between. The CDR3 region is CASRVRGYNSPLHF. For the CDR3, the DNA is TGTGCCAGCAGGGTTAGGGGCTATAATTCACCCCTCCACTTT.

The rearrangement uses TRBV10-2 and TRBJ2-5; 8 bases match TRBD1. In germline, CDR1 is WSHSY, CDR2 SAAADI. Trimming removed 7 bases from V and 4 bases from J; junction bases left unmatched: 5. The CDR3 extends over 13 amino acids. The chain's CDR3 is CASKTDRGETQYF. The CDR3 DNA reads TGCGCCAGCAAGACCGACAGGGGAGAGACCCAGTACTTC.

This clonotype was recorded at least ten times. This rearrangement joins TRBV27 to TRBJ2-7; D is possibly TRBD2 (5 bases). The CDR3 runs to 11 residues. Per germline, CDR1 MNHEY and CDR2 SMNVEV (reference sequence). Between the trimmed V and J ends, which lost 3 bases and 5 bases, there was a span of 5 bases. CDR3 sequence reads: CASSLGDEQYF. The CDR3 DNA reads TGTGCCAGCAGTTTGGGAGACGAGCAGTACTTC.

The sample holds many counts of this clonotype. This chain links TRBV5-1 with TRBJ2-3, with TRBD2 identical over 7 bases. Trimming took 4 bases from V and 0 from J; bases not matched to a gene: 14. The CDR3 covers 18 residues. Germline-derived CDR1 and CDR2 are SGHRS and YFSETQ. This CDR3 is CASSQPSGRHISTDTQYF. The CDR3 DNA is TGCGCCAGCAGCCAGCCTAGCGGACGACACATAAGCACAGATACGCAGTATTTT.

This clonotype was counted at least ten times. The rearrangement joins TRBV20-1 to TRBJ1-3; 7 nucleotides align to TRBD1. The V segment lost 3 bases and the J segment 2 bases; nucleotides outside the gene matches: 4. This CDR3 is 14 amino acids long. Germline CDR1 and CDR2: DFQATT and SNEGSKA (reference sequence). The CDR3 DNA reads TGCAGTGCTAGTGGGACAGACCCTGGAAACACCATATATTTT. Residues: CSASGTDPGNTIYF.

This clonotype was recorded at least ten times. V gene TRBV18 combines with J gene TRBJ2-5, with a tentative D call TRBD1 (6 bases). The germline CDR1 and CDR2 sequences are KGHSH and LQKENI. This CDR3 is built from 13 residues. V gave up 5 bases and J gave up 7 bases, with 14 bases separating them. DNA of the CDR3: TGTGCCAGCTCAGATGACAGGATCGGGACCCAGTACTTC. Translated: CASSDDRIGTQYF.

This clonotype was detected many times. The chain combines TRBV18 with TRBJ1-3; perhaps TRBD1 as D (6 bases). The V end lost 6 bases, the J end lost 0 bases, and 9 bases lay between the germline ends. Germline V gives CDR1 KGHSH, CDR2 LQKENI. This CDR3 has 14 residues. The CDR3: CASSRDTSGNTIYF. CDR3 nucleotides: TGTGCCAGCTCTCGGGACACCTCTGGAAACACCATATATTTT.

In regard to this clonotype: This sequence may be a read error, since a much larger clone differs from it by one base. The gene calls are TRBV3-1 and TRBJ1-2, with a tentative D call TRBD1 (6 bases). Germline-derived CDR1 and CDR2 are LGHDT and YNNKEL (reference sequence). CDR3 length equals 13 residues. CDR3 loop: CASSHGTGYGYNF. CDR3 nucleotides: TGTGCCAGCAGCCACGGAACAGGGTATGGCTACAACTTC. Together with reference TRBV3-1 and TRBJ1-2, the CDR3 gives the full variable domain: DTAVSQTPKYLVTQMGNDKSIKCEQNLGHDTMYWYKQDSKKFLKIMFSYNNKELIINETVPNRFSPKSPDKAHLNLHINSLELGDSAVYFCASSHGTGYGYNFGSGTRLTVV.

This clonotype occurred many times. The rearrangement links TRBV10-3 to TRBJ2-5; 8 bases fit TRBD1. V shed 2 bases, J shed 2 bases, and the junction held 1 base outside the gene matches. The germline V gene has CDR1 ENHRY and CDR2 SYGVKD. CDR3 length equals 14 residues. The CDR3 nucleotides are TGTGCCATCAGTGAGGGACAGGGACAAGAGACCCAGTACTTC. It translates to CAISEGQGQETQYF.

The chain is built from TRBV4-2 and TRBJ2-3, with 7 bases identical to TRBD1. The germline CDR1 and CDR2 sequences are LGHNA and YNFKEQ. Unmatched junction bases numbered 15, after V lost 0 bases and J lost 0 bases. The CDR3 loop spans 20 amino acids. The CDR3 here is CASSQDISRGQTSSTDTQYF. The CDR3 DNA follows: TGTGCCAGCAGCCAAGATATAAGCAGGGGACAGACGTCCAGCACAGATACGCAGTATTTT.

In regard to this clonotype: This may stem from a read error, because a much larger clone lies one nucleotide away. CDR3 protein: CASGVSSGGTYEQYF. The CDR3 DNA follows: TGTGCCAGCGGCGTATCGAGCGGGGGAACCTACGAGCAGTACTTC. The chain uses TRBV9 and TRBJ2-7, with 8 positions matching TRBD2. The germline gives CDR1 SGDLS, CDR2 YYNGEE. The CDR3 sequence is 15 residues long. Full variable domain (outside the CDR3, taken from reference TRBV9 and TRBJ2-7): DSGVTQTPKHLITATGQRVTLRCSPRSGDLSVYWYQQSLDQGLQFLIQYYNGEERAKGNILERFSAQQFPDLHSELNLSSLELGDSALYFCASGVSSGGTYEQYFGPGTRLTVT.

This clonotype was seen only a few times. CDR3 nucleotide sequence: TGCAGCTGCGGACAGGGGGTCGACACCGGGGAGCTGTTTTTT. As protein: CSCGQGVDTGELFF. The chain employs TRBV29-1 and TRBJ2-2; 10 positions match TRBD1. The germline gives CDR1 SQVTM, CDR2 ANQGSEA. Germline trimming cut 8 bases from V and 3 bases from J; bases unmatched to any gene: 6. The CDR3 covers 14 residues.

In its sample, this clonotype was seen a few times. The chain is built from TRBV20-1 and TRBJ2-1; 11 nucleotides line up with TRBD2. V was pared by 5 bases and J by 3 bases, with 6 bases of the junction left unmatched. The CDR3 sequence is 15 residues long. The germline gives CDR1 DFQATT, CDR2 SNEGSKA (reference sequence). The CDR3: CSADLLAGGYNEQFF. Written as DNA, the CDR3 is TGCAGTGCTGATCTCCTAGCGGGAGGCTACAATGAGCAGTTCTTC.

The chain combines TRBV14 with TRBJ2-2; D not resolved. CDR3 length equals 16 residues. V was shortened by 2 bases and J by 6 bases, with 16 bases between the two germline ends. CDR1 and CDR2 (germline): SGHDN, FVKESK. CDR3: CASSQYDPFPPGELFF. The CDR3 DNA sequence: TGTGCCAGCAGCCAATACGATCCCTTCCCCCCCGGGGAGCTGTTTTTT.

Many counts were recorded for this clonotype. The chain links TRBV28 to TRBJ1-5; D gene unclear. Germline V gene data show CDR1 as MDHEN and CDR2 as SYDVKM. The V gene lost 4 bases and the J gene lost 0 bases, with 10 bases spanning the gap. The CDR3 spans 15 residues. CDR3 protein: CASSWAGSSNQPQHF. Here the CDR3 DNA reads TGTGCCAGCAGTTGGGCGGGGAGTAGCAATCAGCCCCAGCATTTT.

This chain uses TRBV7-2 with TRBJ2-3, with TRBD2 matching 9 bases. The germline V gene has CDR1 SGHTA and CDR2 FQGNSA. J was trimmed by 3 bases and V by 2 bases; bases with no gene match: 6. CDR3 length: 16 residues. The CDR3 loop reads CASSLLAGTGTDTQYF. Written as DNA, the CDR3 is TGTGCCAGCAGCTTACTAGCGGGAACAGGGACAGATACGCAGTATTTT.

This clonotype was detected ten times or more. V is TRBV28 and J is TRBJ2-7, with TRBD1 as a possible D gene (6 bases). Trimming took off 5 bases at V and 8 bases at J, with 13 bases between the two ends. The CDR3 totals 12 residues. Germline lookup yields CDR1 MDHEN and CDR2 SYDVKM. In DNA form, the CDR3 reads TGTGCCAGCAGTATACTCCGGGACAAGCAGTACTTC. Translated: CASSILRDKQYF.

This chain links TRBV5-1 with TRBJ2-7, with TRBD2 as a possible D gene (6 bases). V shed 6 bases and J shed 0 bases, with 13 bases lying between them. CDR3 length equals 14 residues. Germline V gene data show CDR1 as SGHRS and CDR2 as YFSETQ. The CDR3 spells CASMEGGNSYEQYF. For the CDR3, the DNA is TGCGCCAGCATGGAAGGCGGGAACTCCTACGAGCAGTACTTC.

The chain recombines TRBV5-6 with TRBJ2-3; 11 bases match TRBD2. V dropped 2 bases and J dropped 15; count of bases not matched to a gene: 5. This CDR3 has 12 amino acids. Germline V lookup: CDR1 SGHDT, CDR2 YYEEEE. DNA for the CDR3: TGTGCCAGCAGCTTACTAGCGGGAGAAGGTTATTTT. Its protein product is CASSLLAGEGYF.